This TCR beta chain appears in the sequencing data of a study of cytomegalovirus exposure and HLA in healthy donors. General study results and limits: A later analysis reportedly found fewer N-insertions in an Asian-associated ancestry cluster than the roughly 700-donor mean. Some TCR beta chains (more than 150 of them) were listed as cytomegalovirus-associated. Most TCR sequences were seen very rarely across donors, but some public TCRs occurred in many. Immune exposure was documented only through CMV serostatus.

About this clone itself: What it binds is unknown.

The PCR contained 60 Vbeta and 13 Jbeta primers. Clones were read by immunoSEQ multiplex PCR, and TCRdb kept only the in-frame ones, dropping some. The sample carries 110,000 or so clones, roughly two thirds recorded once. This CDR3 region has 16 residues. V dropped 3 bases and J dropped 4; count of bases not matched to a gene: 10. CDR1 is SEHNR and CDR2 is FQNEAQ in the germline V gene (reference sequence). This clonotype originated in a man aged 18 to 29 in good health and CMV-seropositive. Sequences were obtained from PBMCs. V gene TRBV7-9 combines with J gene TRBJ1-2; TRBD1 agrees at 8 bases. CDR3 DNA: TGTGCCAGCAGCTTCCCCCTGACAGGGGCTTTCTATGGCTACACCTTC. This translates into CASSFPLTGAFYGYTF. The variable domain in full, completed from reference TRBV7-9 and TRBJ1-2, reads DTGVSQNPRHKITKRGQNVTFRCDPISEHNRLYWYRQTLGQGPEFLTYFQNEAQLEKSRLLSDRFSAERPKGSFSTLEIQRTEQGDSAMYLCASSFPLTGAFYGYTFGSGTRLTVV.